These 13 T cell receptor beta chains came from one sample sequenced in a study of high-grade serous ovarian cancer treatment subgroups. Tumor samples were obtained before definitive surgery or chemotherapy. The method was immunoSEQ multiplex PCR; TCRdb's version includes in-frame clones alone and lacks a portion of them. The sample holds more than 9,500 clones; 88% are singletons and the top ten take under 3.5%. Sequenced input: tumor tissue. Source of these receptors: a human donor with high-grade serous ovarian cancer.

J is TRBJ2-1 and V is TRBV5-5, with 9 bases identical to TRBD2. Per the germline V gene, CDR1 is SGHKS and CDR2 is YYEKEE (reference sequence). The CDR3 loop spans 16 amino acids. V gave up 4 bases and J gave up 7 bases; unmatched junction bases: 12. The CDR3 spells CASSPRAAGGPNEQFF. The CDR3, as DNA: TGTGCCAGCAGCCCGAGGGCGGCGGGGGGGCCTAATGAGCAGTTCTTC.

V usage is TRBV18 and J usage is TRBJ2-2; D remains unclear. This CDR3 spans 14 amino acids. From germline, CDR1 is KGHSH and CDR2 LQKENI. Trimming took 5 bases from V and 0 from J, leaving 7 bases between them. The CDR3 loop reads CASSLGSNTGELFF. As DNA, the CDR3 is TGTGCCAGCTCATTAGGATCGAACACCGGGGAGCTGTTTTTT.

This clone was seen only once. The chain is built from TRBV19 and TRBJ2-2; perhaps TRBD2 as D (6 bases). Germline values: CDR1 LNHDA, CDR2 SQIVND (reference sequence). Trimming cost V 5 bases and J 3 bases, with 13 bases left between them. This CDR3 spans 15 amino acids. Here the CDR3 reads CASSWRGTYTGELFF. CDR3 nucleotides: TGTGCCAGTAGTTGGCGGGGAACTTACACCGGGGAGCTGTTTTTT.

This chain joins TRBV19 and TRBJ1-1; 8 bases line up with TRBD1. Germline assignment: CDR1 LNHDA and CDR2 SQIVND (reference sequence). Trimming removed 0 bases from V and 5 bases from J; junction bases left unmatched: 8. The CDR3 length is 16 residues. CDR3 bases: TGTGCCAGTAGTATAGACCCACGGACAGGGAGGACTGAAGCTTTCTTT. It specifies CASSIDPRTGRTEAFF.

V is TRBV7-8 and J is TRBJ2-2, with D unresolved. The V end lost 3 bases, the J end lost 4 bases, and 9 bases lay between the germline ends. The CDR3 totals 14 residues. Germline CDR1 SGHVS, CDR2 FQNEAQ. The CDR3 sequence: CASSFSHGTGELFF. As DNA, the CDR3 is TGTGCCAGCAGCTTCAGCCACGGCACCGGGGAGCTGTTTTTT.

This chain joins TRBV9 and TRBJ1-6, with D perhaps TRBD1 (5 bases). Germline V gene data show CDR1 as SGDLS and CDR2 as YYNGEE. The CDR3 consists of 14 residues. V was clipped by 2 bases and J by 4 bases, with 7 bases between them. The CDR3 sequence is CASSVRGYNSPLHF. Here the CDR3 DNA reads TGTGCCAGCAGCGTGCGGGGGTATAATTCACCCCTCCACTTT. Filled out from reference TRBV9 and TRBJ1-6, the complete variable domain reads DSGVTQTPKHLITATGQRVTLRCSPRSGDLSVYWYQQSLDQGLQFLIQYYNGEERAKGNILERFSAQQFPDLHSELNLSSLELGDSALYFCASSVRGYNSPLHFGNGTRLTVT.

About this clone itself: Likely a read error: the CDR3 ends without its conserved phenylalanine or tryptophan. The chain couples TRBV6-6 to TRBJ1-1, with D tentatively TRBD1 (5 bases). Germline values: CDR1 MNHNY, CDR2 SVGAGI (reference sequence). The CDR3 is 13 amino acids. The V end was cut by 9 bases, the J end by 3 bases, with 14 bases between. CDR3 residues: CASGDYLDTEAFY. DNA of the CDR3: TGTGCCAGTGGGGACTACCTAGACACTGAAGCTTTCTAT.

This clone is a singleton in its sample. The CDR3 sequence: CASSLRGLTPLHF. The DNA of the CDR3 is TGTGCCAGCAGTTTAAGGGGGCTGACACCCCTCCACTTT. The chain is built from TRBV28 and TRBJ1-6; 7 bases are shared with TRBD1. This CDR3 spans 13 amino acids. Germline values: CDR1 MDHEN, CDR2 SYDVKM. V lost 2 bases and J lost 11; bases outside the gene matches: 3.

This chain joins TRBV10-1 and TRBJ2-7, with TRBD1 matching over 10 bases. The CDR3 has 14 amino acids. V was pared by 6 bases and J by 6 bases, with 8 bases of the junction left unmatched. In germline, CDR1 is WNHNN, CDR2 SYGVQD (reference sequence). Written as DNA, the CDR3 is TGCGCCAGCAGGGACGAGGGACAGGGGTGCGAGCAGTACGTC. It specifies CASRDEGQGCEQYV.

This clone has a single count. V is TRBV7-2 and J is TRBJ1-3; D gene uncertain. The germline V and J ends were trimmed by 2 bases and 0 bases, with 17 bases remaining between them. Germline V gene lookup returns CDR1 SGHTA and CDR2 FQGNSA. The CDR3 runs 18 residues. CDR3 nucleotide sequence: TGTGCCAGCAGCTTACCCCCTCGGCCGGACCTCTCTGGAAACACCATATATTTT. Translating it yields CASSLPPRPDLSGNTIYF.

This clone was seen once. The chain joins TRBV28 to TRBJ1-2; D not resolved. CDR1 and CDR2 (germline): MDHEN, SYDVKM. CDR3 length: 11 amino acids. Trimming removed 5 bases at V and 5 bases at J, with 6 bases between. This chain's CDR3 is CASSLRYGYTF. The CDR3 nucleotides read TGTGCCAGCAGTCTGAGATATGGCTACACCTTC.

A few counts support this clone. The gene calls are TRBV5-1 and TRBJ2-7, with D possibly matching TRBD1 (5 bases). The ends were cut back, 0 bases at V and 4 bases at J, with 11 bases in the middle. The CDR3 sequence is 14 residues long. CDR1 is SGHRS and CDR2 is YFSETQ in the germline V gene. The CDR3 loop is CASSLGGAEYEQYF. In nucleotides, the CDR3 is TGCGCCAGCAGCTTGGGTGGGGCAGAATACGAGCAGTACTTC.

This chain uses TRBV29-1 with TRBJ1-1, with D perhaps TRBD1 (6 bases). The germline gives CDR1 SQVTM, CDR2 ANQGSEA. This CDR3 comprises 14 residues. V was cut by 5 bases and J by 6 bases, with 19 bases left in between. The CDR3 DNA is TGCAGCGTTCGTGGGGGCGCCTCACCCTCTGAAGCTTTCTTT. Translating gives CSVRGGASPSEAFF.